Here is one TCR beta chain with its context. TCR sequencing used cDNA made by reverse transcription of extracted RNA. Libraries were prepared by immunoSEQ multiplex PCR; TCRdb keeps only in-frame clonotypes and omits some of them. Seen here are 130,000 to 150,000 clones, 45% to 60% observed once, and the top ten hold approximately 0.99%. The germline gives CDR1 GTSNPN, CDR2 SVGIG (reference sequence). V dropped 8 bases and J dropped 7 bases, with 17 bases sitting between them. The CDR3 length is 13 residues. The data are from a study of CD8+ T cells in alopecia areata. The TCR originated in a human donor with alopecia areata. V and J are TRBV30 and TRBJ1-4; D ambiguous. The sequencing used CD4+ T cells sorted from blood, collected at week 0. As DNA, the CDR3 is TGTGCCCATGGAGGTCGGCTGGGTGAAAAACTGTTTTTT. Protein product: CAHGGRLGEKLFF. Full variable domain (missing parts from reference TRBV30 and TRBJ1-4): SQTIHQWPATLVQPVGSPLSLECTVEGTSNPNLYWYRQAAGRGLQLLFYSVGIGQISSEVPQNLSASRPQDRQFILSSKKLLLSDSGFYLCAHGGRLGEKLFFGSGTQLSVL.